The rows below give T cell receptor beta chains drawn from one sample of a study of T cell responses to AZD1222 COVID-19 vaccine. The protocol was immunoSEQ multiplex PCR, while the TCRdb copy is restricted to in-frame clones and leaves out a portion. There are roughly 100,000 clones in the sample; around 89% occur only once, and around a sixth lies in the top ten. The source was peripheral blood, collected on day 0 of AZD1222 vaccination. These receptors all come from an adult in good health. CDR3s include the opening cysteine and the closing phenylalanine or tryptophan. The D gene is left open where the match is weak. Rows give clone size only sometimes, using once, few, many, or a class for an expanded clone.

CDR3 DNA,CDR3 protein,V gene,clone size,D gene,J gene
TGCAGCGTTGAAACAGGGGACTATGGCTACACCTTC,CSVETGDYGYTF,TRBV29-1,.,TRBD1,TRBJ1-2
TGTGCCAGCAGTGAAGCGTCCGGGACTAACTATGGCTACACCTTC,CASSEASGTNYGYTF,TRBV6-1,.,.,TRBJ1-2
TGTGCCAGCAGAACAACAGCGGGGGGGTTCCAAGAGACCCAGTACTTC,CASRTTAGGFQETQYF,TRBV27,.,TRBD2,TRBJ2-5
TGCGCCAGCAGCTTGGACGGGGAGAACTATGGCTACACCTTC,CASSLDGENYGYTF,TRBV5-1,.,.,TRBJ1-2
TGTGCCAGCAACCCGGGGGGCCCCTACAATGAGCAGTTCTTC,CASNPGGPYNEQFF,TRBV6-5,.,.,TRBJ2-1
TGTGCCAGCAGCTTAGATTCGGGACAGGCCAGTCTAGCCAAAAACATTCAGTACTTC,CASSLDSGQASLAKNIQYF,TRBV11-2,.,TRBD1,TRBJ2-4
TGTGCCAGTACCCTAGGGGAGTTCGCGGCGTATCAGCCCCAGCATTTT,CASTLGEFAAYQPQHF,TRBV19,.,.,TRBJ1-5
TGTGCCAGTCTCCAGGATACGCAGTATTTT,CASLQDTQYF,TRBV2,.,.,TRBJ2-3
TGTGCCAGCAGCCCCTCGGGAGGGGGGCGGACTGAAGCTTTCTTT,CASSPSGGGRTEAFF,TRBV7-2,.,.,TRBJ1-1
TGTGCCAGCAGTTACTCAGGCCAGGGAGGGACAGATACGCAGTATTTT,CASSYSGQGGTDTQYF,TRBV6-5,.,TRBD2,TRBJ2-3
TGTGCCAGCAGCACCCGCGGGCTAGCGGATGAAGCTTTCTTT,CASSTRGLADEAFF,TRBV9,.,.,TRBJ1-1
TGTGCCAGCAGCTCGGACAGCTTCCCAACCTACGAGCAGTACTTC,CASSSDSFPTYEQYF,TRBV13,once,.,TRBJ2-7
TGTGCCAGCAGAGGTGACAGGGACAATGAGCAGTTCTTC,CASRGDRDNEQFF,TRBV2,once,TRBD1,TRBJ2-1
TGTGCCAGCAGTTTATTTGGGGGGGCATTAAGGGAGCAGTACTTC,CASSLFGGALREQYF,TRBV27,.,.,TRBJ2-7
TGTGCCAGCTCACCGGCCCCTAAGTTGAACACTGAAGCTTTCTTT,CASSPAPKLNTEAFF,TRBV18,.,.,TRBJ1-1
TGTGCCACCAGCAGAGAAGTCAGGGGCGAGCAGTACTTC,CATSREVRGEQYF,TRBV15,once,.,TRBJ2-7
TGTGCCACCAGTGGGGTAGTGGGGGAGGTAGATACGCAGTATTTT,CATSGVVGEVDTQYF,TRBV24-1,once,.,TRBJ2-3
TGCGCCAGCAGCCAAGTACAGGGGGAAGATTATGGCTACACCTTC,CASSQVQGEDYGYTF,TRBV4-1,.,TRBD1,TRBJ1-2
TGTGCCTGGAGTCCCCCATCCGGGACACCCTATTCACCCCTCCACTTT,CAWSPPSGTPYSPLHF,TRBV30,.,.,TRBJ1-6
TGTGCCAGCAGTAAGTGGTCCCTGAACACTGAAGCTTTCTTT,CASSKWSLNTEAFF,TRBV2,once,.,TRBJ1-1
TGTGCCAGCAGCTGGGGCCTCACGGGGGAGCTGTTTTTT,CASSWGLTGELFF,TRBV7-2,.,.,TRBJ2-2
TGTGCCAGCTCACCACCGGCAGCAACTAATGAAAAACTGTTTTTT,CASSPPAATNEKLFF,TRBV18,.,.,TRBJ1-4
TGTGCCACCAGCAGGGGGGACAGCCAATCTGGAAACACCATATATTTT,CATSRGDSQSGNTIYF,TRBV15,.,TRBD1,TRBJ1-3
TGTGCCAGCAGGCCCGCAGGGAACACTGAAGCTTTCTTT,CASRPAGNTEAFF,TRBV7-8,.,.,TRBJ1-1
TGTGCCATCAGAGCGGGTTCTAGCACAGATACGCAGTATTTT,CAIRAGSSTDTQYF,TRBV10-3,.,.,TRBJ2-3
TGTGCCAGCAGCCCTGGACAGACTGAAGCTTTCTTT,CASSPGQTEAFF,TRBV7-9,.,.,TRBJ1-1
TGCGCCAGCAGCCAAGATTGGGGGCGTCTCGGGCAGTACTTC,CASSQDWGRLGQYF,TRBV4-1,.,.,TRBJ2-7
TGCGCCAGCAGCTTAAGGGTCGGCGACACTGAAGCTTTCTTT,CASSLRVGDTEAFF,TRBV5-1,.,.,TRBJ1-1
TGTGCCAGCAGTTTATCGGGAGGGTACAATGAGCAGTTCTTC,CASSLSGGYNEQFF,TRBV27,.,TRBD2,TRBJ2-1
TGTGCCAGCAGCTCTCGAGAAATTCCCTACGAGCAGTACTTC,CASSSREIPYEQYF,TRBV11-3,.,.,TRBJ2-7
TGCAGTGCGAGCCTCGACTATGGCTACACCTTC,CSASLDYGYTF,TRBV20-1,.,.,TRBJ1-2
TGTGCCAGCAGATCCCCCGGGTCGCAGGGAGGGACTGAAGCTTTCTTT,CASRSPGSQGGTEAFF,TRBV21-1,.,.,TRBJ1-1
TGTGCCAGCAGCGGGTCTCGGGACTTGAACACCGGGGAGCTGTTTTTT,CASSGSRDLNTGELFF,TRBV11-2,.,.,TRBJ2-2
TGTGCCAGCAGCTTAGGGACAGTCCAAGAGACCCAGTACTTC,CASSLGTVQETQYF,TRBV7-8,.,.,TRBJ2-5
TGTGCCAGCAGTTACTCGAACAGGATCCCTGGAAACACCATATATTTT,CASSYSNRIPGNTIYF,TRBV6-2/TRBV6-3,.,.,TRBJ1-3
TGTGCCAGCAGCTTAGTGGGGGGCGATCGCTCCGAGCAGTACTTC,CASSLVGGDRSEQYF,TRBV7-9,.,.,TRBJ2-7
TGTGCCAGCAGCTTAGTCCGGGAAGGACCCAACACTGAAGCTTTCTTT,CASSLVREGPNTEAFF,TRBV13,.,.,TRBJ1-1
TGTGCCAGCAGCCAAGGGGGGGGCTATGGCTACACCTTC,CASSQGGGYGYTF,TRBV14,.,.,TRBJ1-2
TGTGCCAGCTCTAGGGGCGATAGCAATCAGCCCCAGCATTTT,CASSRGDSNQPQHF,TRBV9,.,.,TRBJ1-5
TGTGCCAGCAGCACACAGGGTCAAGGTCAGCCCCAGCATTTT,CASSTQGQGQPQHF,TRBV7-2,few,.,TRBJ1-5
TGTGCCAGCAGCTTACGGGCAGGGGAGAACACTGAAGCTTTCTTT,CASSLRAGENTEAFF,TRBV7-3,.,.,TRBJ1-1
TGTGCTAGCAGCCCAGGACAGGGGGCCGGGTCACCCCTCCACTTT,CASSPGQGAGSPLHF,TRBV7-7,.,TRBD1,TRBJ1-6
TGTGCCAGCAGTTCCCAAGGGAGCTCCTACGAGCAGTACTTC,CASSSQGSSYEQYF,TRBV6-5,.,.,TRBJ2-7
TGTGCCAGCAGCGTAGGGGCAGGGCAGGGCTCTGGAAACACCATATATTTT,CASSVGAGQGSGNTIYF,TRBV9,.,.,TRBJ1-3
TGTGCCAGCAGCGGACAGCCCCACTACGAGCAGTACTTC,CASSGQPHYEQYF,TRBV11-2,.,.,TRBJ2-7
TGTGCCAGCAGTGAACTGGCAGGGGGAGGCAATCAGCCCCAGCATTTT,CASSELAGGGNQPQHF,TRBV6-1,medium-sized,TRBD1,TRBJ1-5